This T cell receptor (beta chain) came from a study of spatial heterogeneity in lung cancer. Study at large: Consistent detection of more beta-chain than alpha-chain sequences was observed. Raw reads contained each unique TCR and UMI combination more than ten times on average.

This clonotype was seen at least ten times. The library was prepared for alpha chains; this beta chain is a stray read, so its frequency means little. TCRdb reprocessed the 5' RACE reads with MiXCR, giving one entry per CDR3 protein. The data show approximately 15,000 distinct CDR3 sequences, 3.6% seen once. Sample time point: sample taken at primary tumor resection. No cell sorting; template was whole RNA from tumor, lung tissue or PBMC. Looked up from germline, CDR1 is SEHNR and CDR2 is FQNEAQ (reference sequence). The ends were cut back, 0 bases at V and 10 bases at J, with 16 bases in the middle. The CDR3 is made up of 15 amino acids.

Sequencing was performed on normal lung tissue next to the tumor, taken at surgery. This chain uses TRBV7-9 with TRBJ2-1; the D gene is possibly TRBD2 (6 bases). This clonotype was sampled from a male donor with early-stage non-small cell lung cancer. CDR3 loop: CASSLASGGVREQFF. The CDR3 DNA reads TGTGCCAGCAGCTTAGCTAGCGGAGGGGTTCGGGAGCAGTTCTTC.